These 30 T cell receptor beta chains were all obtained from the same sample, sequenced in a study of blood T cell repertoires in COVID-19. The assay was immunoSEQ multiplex PCR, and TCRdb's table has in-frame clones only and misses some. The sample has fewer than 150,000 clones; about four fifths are singletons. Sequencing was done on a sample of PBMCs or T cells enriched from blood (not recorded which). Receptors originate from a man between 25 and 39 years old who had recovered from COVID-19.

This sequence joins TRBV5-4 and TRBJ2-1; 7 bases are a match to TRBD2. CDR3 length: 15 residues. After removal of 4 bases from V and 0 bases from J, the junction contained 4 bases not matched to a gene. Germline V gene data show CDR1 as SGHNT and CDR2 as YYREEE (reference sequence). CDR3 DNA sequence: TGTGCCAGCAGCACCACTAGCGACTCCTACAATGAGCAGTTCTTC. It encodes CASSTTSDSYNEQFF.

The chain combines TRBV3-1 (or the pseudogene TRBV3-2) with TRBJ2-6, with a tentative D call TRBD1 (6 bases). Per germline, CDR1 LGHDT and CDR2 YNNKEL (reference sequence). The length of the CDR3 is 15 residues. V was trimmed by 3 bases and J by 1 base, leaving 7 bases between them. The CDR3 region has the DNA TGTGCCAGCAGCCACGACAGGTCTGGGGCCAACGTCCTGACTTTC. Its translation: CASSHDRSGANVLTF.

This clone was counted many times. This chain joins TRBV5-4 and TRBJ2-3; 7 nucleotides align to TRBD1. The CDR3 is 14 amino acids. From germline, CDR1 is SGHNT and CDR2 YYREEE (reference sequence). Trimming at V came to 7 bases and at J to 1 base, leaving 6 bases not matched to a gene. The CDR3: CASSGTAGTDTQYF. CDR3 DNA: TGTGCCAGCTCCGGGACAGCCGGCACAGATACGCAGTATTTT. The variable domain in full, with the rest retrieved from reference TRBV5-4 and TRBJ2-3, is ETGVTQSPTHLIKTRGQQVTLRCSSQSGHNTVSWYQQALGQGPQFIFQYYREEENGRGNFPPRFSGLQFPNYSSELNVNALELDDSALYLCASSGTAGTDTQYFGPGTRLTVL.

This clone was seen more than once but under ten times. The V call is TRBV29-1, the J call TRBJ2-4; TRBD1 might be the D (5 bases). V dropped 5 bases and J dropped 8 bases, with 16 bases sitting between them. The CDR3 totals 13 residues. The germline CDR1 and CDR2 sequences are SQVTM and ANQGSEA. The CDR3 reads CSVLLGVRDIQYF. CDR3 coding DNA: TGCAGCGTTCTTTTAGGGGTCCGGGACATTCAGTACTTC.

This chain joins TRBV29-1 and TRBJ1-4; possible D gene TRBD1, 6 bases. V dropped 6 bases and J dropped 4 bases, with 15 bases sitting between them. Germline V lookup: CDR1 SQVTM, CDR2 ANQGSEA. This CDR3 region has 14 residues. CDR3: CSVDEGGGNEKLFF. In DNA, the CDR3 is TGCAGCGTGGACGAGGGGGGGGGTAATGAAAAACTGTTTTTT.

V usage is TRBV6-5 and J usage is TRBJ1-6; TRBD1 agrees at 8 bases. The CDR3 sequence is 13 residues long. Per germline, CDR1 MNHEY and CDR2 SVGAGI. Trimming took 6 bases from V and 7 from J; bases not matched to a gene: 2. CDR3 region: CASRTGDNSPLHF. CDR3 in DNA: TGTGCCAGCAGGACAGGGGACAATTCACCCCTCCACTTT.

The genes are TRBV2 and TRBJ2-1; the match to TRBD2 covers 10 bases. Germline CDR1 and CDR2: SNHLY and FYNNEI. The J segment lost 2 bases and the V segment lost 6 bases, leaving 4 bases of the junction unmatched. The CDR3 spans 15 residues. The chain's CDR3 is CASSAGTSAYNEQFF. CDR3 nucleotides: TGTGCCAGCAGCGCCGGGACTAGCGCCTACAATGAGCAGTTCTTC.

CDR3 nucleotide sequence: TGTGCCAGTAGTATGCACAACCACGAGCAGTACTTC. This gives the protein CASSMHNHEQYF. The chain carries TRBV19 and TRBJ2-7; D uncertain. The V gene lost 3 bases and the J gene lost 5 bases, with 8 bases spanning the gap. The germline CDR1 and CDR2 sequences are LNHDA and SQIVND (reference sequence). The CDR3 contains 12 residues. Together with reference TRBV19 and TRBJ2-7, the CDR3 gives the full variable domain: DGGITQSPKYLFRKEGQNVTLSCEQNLNHDAMYWYRQDPGQGLRLIYYSQIVNDFQKGDIAEGYSVSREKKESFPLTVTSAQKNPTAFYLCASSMHNHEQYFGPGTRLTVT.

V and J are TRBV3-1 (or the pseudogene TRBV3-2) and TRBJ1-1; D is possibly TRBD1 (5 bases). The CDR3 spans 16 residues. Per the germline V gene, CDR1 is LGHDT and CDR2 is YNNKEL (reference sequence). V gave up 4 bases and J gave up 0 bases, with 15 bases separating them. CDR3 DNA: TGTGCCAGCAGCCGGAAGACAGACCCCTTGAACACTGAAGCTTTCTTT. This sequence encodes CASSRKTDPLNTEAFF.

This clone has only a few counts. The V call is TRBV2, the J call TRBJ2-1, with 8 bases fitting TRBD2. The germline CDR1 and CDR2 sequences are SNHLY and FYNNEI. V shed 5 bases and J 7 bases; nucleotides not matched to a gene: 10. This CDR3 has 15 amino acids. The chain's CDR3 is CASSTPTSGSNEQFF. In DNA form, the CDR3 reads TGTGCCAGCAGTACCCCGACAAGCGGGAGTAATGAGCAGTTCTTC.

This clone was detected only once. J is TRBJ2-3 and V is TRBV5-4; D is possibly TRBD1 (5 bases). Germline V lookup: CDR1 SGHNT, CDR2 YYREEE (reference sequence). V dropped 2 bases and J dropped 2 bases, with 9 bases sitting between them. The CDR3 spans 14 residues. The CDR3 spells CASSFPTDTDTQYF. The CDR3 DNA reads TGTGCCAGCAGCTTCCCGACAGACACAGATACGCAGTATTTT. Together with reference TRBV5-4 and TRBJ2-3, the CDR3 gives the full variable domain: ETGVTQSPTHLIKTRGQQVTLRCSSQSGHNTVSWYQQALGQGPQFIFQYYREEENGRGNFPPRFSGLQFPNYSSELNVNALELDDSALYLCASSFPTDTDTQYFGPGTRLTVL.

This chain connects TRBV9 to TRBJ1-4; a weak D match, TRBD1 (6 bases). Germline CDR1 is SGDLS and CDR2 is YYNGEE. There are 16 residues in the CDR3. The V end lost 0 bases, the J end lost 6 bases, and 15 bases lay between the germline ends. CDR3 residues: CASSVVGNRADEKLFF. CDR3 coding DNA: TGTGCCAGCAGCGTAGTCGGGAACAGGGCGGATGAAAAACTGTTTTTT. The entire variable domain, with the rest obtained from reference TRBV9 and TRBJ1-4, is as follows: DSGVTQTPKHLITATGQRVTLRCSPRSGDLSVYWYQQSLDQGLQFLIQYYNGEERAKGNILERFSAQQFPDLHSELNLSSLELGDSALYFCASSVVGNRADEKLFFGSGTQLSVL.

The chain joins TRBV5-1 to TRBJ1-2, with D unclear. The CDR3 loop spans 13 amino acids. Trimming shortened V by 4 bases and J by 1 base, and 8 bases separated the two germline ends. Germline-derived CDR1 and CDR2 are SGHRS and YFSETQ. CDR3 sequence (DNA): TGCGCCAGCAGCGGCAGTTATAACTATGGCTACACCTTC. This encodes CASSGSYNYGYTF.

This clone was recorded once. The chain combines TRBV6-5 with TRBJ1-5; maybe TRBD1 (6 bases). The germline V gene has CDR1 MNHEY and CDR2 SVGAGI. The CDR3 has 14 residues. The V end was cut by 4 bases, the J end by 2 bases, with 9 bases between. CDR3 region: CASSSRQGNQPQHF. The CDR3 DNA sequence: TGTGCCAGCAGTTCGCGACAGGGCAATCAGCCCCAGCATTTT.

This rearrangement joins TRBV29-1 to TRBJ2-3; 9 nucleotides align to TRBD2. The J segment lost 2 bases and the V segment lost 2 bases, leaving 5 bases of the junction unmatched. Germline V lookup: CDR1 SQVTM, CDR2 ANQGSEA. The CDR3 runs 15 residues. CDR3 region: CSVETASGTTDTQYF. CDR3 in DNA: TGCAGCGTTGAAACCGCTAGCGGGACCACAGATACGCAGTATTTT.

J is TRBJ1-2 and V is TRBV19; 7 bases are a match to TRBD1. The germline V gene has CDR1 LNHDA and CDR2 SQIVND (reference sequence). Trimming at V came to 7 bases and at J to 5 bases, leaving 13 bases not matched to a gene. The CDR3 consists of 15 residues. CDR3 bases: TGTGCCAGTACCGAACTTGGGACAGACCTTTATGGCTACACCTTC. Protein product: CASTELGTDLYGYTF.

This clone was recorded a few times. The chain uses TRBV6-4 and TRBJ2-3; 10 bases are shared with TRBD1. Germline CDR1 is MRHNA and CDR2 is SNTAGT. CDR3 size: 15 residues. Trimming took 2 bases from V and 1 from J; bases not matched to a gene: 0. CDR3 amino acids: CASSDGTGGTDTQYF. The CDR3 DNA sequence: TGTGCCAGCAGTGACGGGACAGGGGGCACAGATACGCAGTATTTT.

This clone was detected once. V is TRBV5-4 and J is TRBJ1-3; tentatively, D is TRBD1 (5 bases). The V and J ends lost 0 bases and 1 base respectively, with 5 bases between them. This CDR3 has 14 amino acids. CDR1 and CDR2 from the germline V gene are SGHNT and YYREEE (reference sequence). The CDR3 sequence: CASSLDRSGNTIYF. Written as DNA, the CDR3 is TGTGCCAGCAGCTTGGACAGGTCTGGAAACACCATATATTTT. Filled out from reference TRBV5-4 and TRBJ1-3, the complete variable domain reads ETGVTQSPTHLIKTRGQQVTLRCSSQSGHNTVSWYQQALGQGPQFIFQYYREEENGRGNFPPRFSGLQFPNYSSELNVNALELDDSALYLCASSLDRSGNTIYFGEGSWLTVV.

The V and J genes are TRBV5-1 and TRBJ2-7, with 9 bases identical to TRBD2. This CDR3 has 14 amino acids. CDR1 is SGHRS and CDR2 is YFSETQ in the germline V gene. The V and J ends lost 0 bases and 2 bases, in that order; junction bases with no gene match: 0. DNA of the CDR3: TGCGCCAGCAGCTTGGCTAGCGGGACCTACGAGCAGTACTTC. This gives the protein CASSLASGTYEQYF.

The rearrangement uses TRBV28 and TRBJ1-5; 7 nucleotides line up with TRBD1. The J segment lost 6 bases and the V segment lost 6 bases, leaving 8 bases of the junction unmatched. Germline V gives CDR1 MDHEN, CDR2 SYDVKM. The CDR3 length is 14 residues. The CDR3 coding sequence is TGTGCCAGCAGCCGTAGGGACAGCGGTCAGCCCCAGCATTTT. Protein sequence: CASSRRDSGQPQHF.

The V gene is TRBV12-5, the J gene TRBJ1-5; the D is unclear. Germline CDR1 LGHNT, CDR2 FRNRAP. Trimming cost V 6 bases and J 7 bases, with 19 bases left between them. CDR3 size: 15 residues. The CDR3 sequence: CASGMIKGGTQPQHF. Here the CDR3 DNA reads TGTGCTAGTGGAATGATCAAGGGAGGCACCCAGCCCCAGCATTTT. Combining the CDR3 with reference TRBV12-5 and TRBJ1-5 gives the whole variable domain DARVTQTPRHKVTEMGQEVTMRCQPILGHNTVFWYRQTMMQGLELLAYFRNRAPLDDSGMPKDRFSAEMPDATLATLKIQPSEPRDSAVYFCASGMIKGGTQPQHFGDGTRLSIL.

This chain joins TRBV7-9 and TRBJ1-2, with a possible D match to TRBD1 (6 bases). The CDR3 totals 16 residues. Trimming took 1 base from V and 2 from J, leaving 14 bases between them. Looked up from germline, CDR1 is SEHNR and CDR2 is FQNEAQ (reference sequence). The CDR3 loop reads CASSLVPTGFNYGYTF. The CDR3 region has the DNA TGTGCCAGCAGCTTAGTCCCTACAGGGTTCAACTATGGCTACACCTTC. The whole variable domain, remainder taken from reference TRBV7-9 and TRBJ1-2, is DTGVSQNPRHKITKRGQNVTFRCDPISEHNRLYWYRQTLGQGPEFLTYFQNEAQLEKSRLLSDRFSAERPKGSFSTLEIQRTEQGDSAMYLCASSLVPTGFNYGYTFGSGTRLTVV.

The chain employs TRBV6-1 and TRBJ2-2, with 9 bases identical to TRBD1. Germline lookup yields CDR1 MNHNS and CDR2 SASEGT. The ends lost 3 bases at V and 4 bases at J; junction bases unmatched: 6. This CDR3 has 16 amino acids. The CDR3 protein is CASSDPRTGVTGELFF. The CDR3, as DNA: TGTGCCAGCAGTGATCCGCGGACAGGGGTCACCGGGGAGCTGTTTTTT.

This clone showed up just once. This rearrangement joins TRBV7-2 to TRBJ1-2; D perhaps matches TRBD1 (6 bases). There are 14 residues in the CDR3. Germline CDR1 reads SGHTA; CDR2 reads FQGNSA. V dropped 1 base and J dropped 4 bases, with 10 bases sitting between them. CDR3 amino acids: CASSLGRGSYGYTF. Written as DNA, the CDR3 is TGTGCCAGCAGCTTAGGCAGGGGTAGCTATGGCTACACCTTC.

This clone was counted only a few times. V and J are TRBV10-3 and TRBJ2-1; 9 bases align to TRBD2. This CDR3 is built from 16 residues. CDR1 and CDR2 (germline): ENHRY, SYGVKD. With 6 bases clipped from V and 10 bases from J, the junction kept 16 bases outside the gene matches. This chain's CDR3 is CAIRGVTAGGPGEQFF. The CDR3 DNA reads as TGTGCCATCAGAGGGGTAACAGCGGGGGGCCCAGGGGAGCAGTTCTTC.

V is TRBV2 and J is TRBJ2-1; 11 bases line up with TRBD2. The CDR3 length is 15 residues. J was trimmed by 9 bases and V by 7 bases; bases with no gene match: 11. Germline CDR1 and CDR2: SNHLY and FYNNEI. CDR3 loop: CASTNRLAGNAEQFF. The DNA of the CDR3 is TGTGCCAGCACCAACCGACTAGCGGGAAACGCTGAGCAGTTCTTC.

This rearrangement joins TRBV2 to TRBJ2-7; a possible D gene is TRBD2 (5 bases). The germline V gene has CDR1 SNHLY and CDR2 FYNNEI. This CDR3 comprises 13 residues. Trimming left V 8 bases short and J 3 bases short, with 14 bases between. CDR3 sequence reads: CASGFRTGYEQYV. As DNA, the CDR3 is TGTGCCAGCGGATTTAGGACTGGCTACGAGCAGTACGTC.

The sample holds a few counts of this clone. The chain recombines TRBV6-1 with TRBJ1-5; tentatively, D is TRBD1 (6 bases). This CDR3 region has 15 residues. Germline CDR1 and CDR2: MNHNS and SASEGT. Trimming shortened V by 3 bases and J by 4 bases, and 13 bases separated the two germline ends. CDR3 nucleotides: TGTGCCAGCAGTGAGGCAGGGGCATCGAATCAGCCCCAGCATTTT. As protein: CASSEAGASNQPQHF.

This clone was seen just once. The chain couples TRBV19 to TRBJ2-5; 9 nucleotides line up with TRBD1. Unmatched junction bases numbered 15, after V lost 3 bases and J lost 4 bases. The CDR3 loop spans 18 amino acids. Per the germline V gene, CDR1 is LNHDA and CDR2 is SQIVND (reference sequence). The DNA for the CDR3 is TGTGCCAGTAGTATCGTCACGACCGGGACAGGGAACGGAGAGACCCAGTACTTC. It is translated as CASSIVTTGTGNGETQYF.

V and J are TRBV7-3 and TRBJ2-1, with D possibly matching TRBD1 (5 bases). Germline loops: CDR1 SGHTA, CDR2 FQGTGA. Between the trimmed V and J ends, which lost 7 bases and 7 bases, there was a span of 11 bases. CDR3 length: 12 residues. This chain's CDR3 is CASMAPGNEQFF. The CDR3 bases are TGTGCCAGCATGGCGCCAGGGAATGAGCAGTTCTTC.